This TCR beta chain was captured by sequencing in a study of control samples from healthy donors and cancer patients. Sequencing used immunoSEQ multiplex PCR; TCRdb keeps in-frame clones, though not all of them. The sample records approximately 58,000 clones, about nine tenths being singletons. The CDR3 totals 13 residues. The germline gives CDR1 MNHEY, CDR2 SVGAGI. V gave up 0 bases and J gave up 6 bases, with 9 bases separating them. This receptor was identified in a man between 60 and 70 years old with head and neck cancer. Sequencing was performed on PBMCs. This chain links TRBV6-5 with TRBJ2-7, with a tentative D call TRBD1 (6 bases). The CDR3 protein is CASSYSRGGEQYF. For the CDR3, the DNA is TGTGCCAGCAGTTACTCGAGAGGGGGCGAGCAGTACTTC.